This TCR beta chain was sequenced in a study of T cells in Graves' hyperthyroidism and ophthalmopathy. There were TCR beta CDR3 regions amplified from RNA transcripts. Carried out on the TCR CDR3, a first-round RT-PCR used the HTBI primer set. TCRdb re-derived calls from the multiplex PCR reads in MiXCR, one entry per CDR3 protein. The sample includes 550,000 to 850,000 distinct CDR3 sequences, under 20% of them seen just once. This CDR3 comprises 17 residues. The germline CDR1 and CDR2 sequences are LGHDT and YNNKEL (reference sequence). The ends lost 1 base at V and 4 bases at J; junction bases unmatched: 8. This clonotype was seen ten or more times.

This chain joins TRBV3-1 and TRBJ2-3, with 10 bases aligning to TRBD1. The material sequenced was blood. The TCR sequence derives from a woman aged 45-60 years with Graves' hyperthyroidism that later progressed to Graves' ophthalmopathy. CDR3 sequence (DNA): TGTGCCAGCAGCCAAGTCTTGACAGGGGGCCCCTCAGATACGCAGTATTTT. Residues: CASSQVLTGGPSDTQYF.